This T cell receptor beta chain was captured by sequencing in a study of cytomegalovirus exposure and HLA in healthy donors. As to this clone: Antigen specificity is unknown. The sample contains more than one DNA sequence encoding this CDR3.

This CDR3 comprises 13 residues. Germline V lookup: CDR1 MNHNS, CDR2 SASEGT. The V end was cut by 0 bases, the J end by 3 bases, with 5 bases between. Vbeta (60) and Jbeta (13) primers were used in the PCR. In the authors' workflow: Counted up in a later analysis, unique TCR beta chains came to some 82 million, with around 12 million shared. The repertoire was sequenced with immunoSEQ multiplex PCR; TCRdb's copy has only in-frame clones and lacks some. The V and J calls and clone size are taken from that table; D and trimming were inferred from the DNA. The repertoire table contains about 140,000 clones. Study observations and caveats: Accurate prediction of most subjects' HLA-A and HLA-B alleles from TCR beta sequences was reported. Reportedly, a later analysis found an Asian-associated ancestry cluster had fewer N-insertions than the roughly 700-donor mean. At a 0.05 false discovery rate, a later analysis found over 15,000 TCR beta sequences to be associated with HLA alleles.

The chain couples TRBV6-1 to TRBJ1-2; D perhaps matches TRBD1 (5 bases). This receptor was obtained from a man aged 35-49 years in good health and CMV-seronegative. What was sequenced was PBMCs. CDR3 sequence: CASSEAGDYGYTF. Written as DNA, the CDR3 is TGTGCCAGCAGTGAAGCAGGGGACTATGGCTACACCTTC.